The rows below give T cell receptor beta chains drawn from one sample of a study of blood T cell repertoires in COVID-19. Method: immunoSEQ multiplex PCR; TCRdb's copy keeps in-frame clones and lacks some. In the table there are approximately 280,000 clones, nearly 90% of which are singletons. Source material: PBMCs or T cells enriched from blood (not recorded which). These receptors all come from a woman aged 18-29 years with acute COVID-19. Each CDR3 is given with its conserved first and last residue. The D gene is left open where the match is weak. Only some rows state a clone size, as once, few, many or a class for expanded clones.

DNA: TGTGCCAGCAGTTTATATAAGCAGGGGGCGGAAGAGACCCAGTACTTC; CDR3: CASSLYKQGAEETQYF; length: 16; D: TRBD1; V: TRBV27; size: -; J: TRBJ2-5
DNA: TGTGCCAGCAGGGTAGGGACAGGGGGTGAAAAACTGTTTTTT; CDR3: CASRVGTGGEKLFF; length: 14; D: TRBD1; V: TRBV2; size: -; J: TRBJ1-4
DNA: TGTGCCAGCAGCCCACAACTACAAACCGGGACAGGCAACTATGGCTACACCTTC; CDR3: CASSPQLQTGTGNYGYTF; length: 18; D: TRBD1; V: TRBV7-9; size: -; J: TRBJ1-2
DNA: TGTGCCAGCAGCCAAGGGCTAGCGGACGACAATGAGCAGTTCTTC; CDR3: CASSQGLADDNEQFF; length: 15; D: TRBD2; V: TRBV3-1/TRBV3-2; size: -; J: TRBJ2-1
DNA: TGTGCCAGTAGTAACGGACAGGGACCCTACGAGCAGTACTTC; CDR3: CASSNGQGPYEQYF; length: 14; D: TRBD1; V: TRBV19; size: -; J: TRBJ2-7
DNA: TGTGCCAGCAGCTCACGGGACAAAAATACGCAGTATTTT; CDR3: CASSSRDKNTQYF; length: 13; D: -; V: TRBV7-2; size: -; J: TRBJ2-3
DNA: TGCAGCGTTAGGGGACAGGGGGTTGAAAAACTGTTTTTT; CDR3: CSVRGQGVEKLFF; length: 13; D: TRBD1; V: TRBV29-1; size: -; J: TRBJ1-4
DNA: TGTGCCATCGCAAGGCCCGGTCGGACAGGGGTCCACGAGCAGTACTTC; CDR3: CAIARPGRTGVHEQYF; length: 16; D: TRBD1; V: TRBV10-3; size: few; J: TRBJ2-7
DNA: TGTGCCAGCAGCTCACCAGGGGGCAATGAGCAGTTCTTC; CDR3: CASSSPGGNEQFF; length: 13; D: TRBD1; V: TRBV7-9; size: -; J: TRBJ2-1
DNA: TGTGCCAGCGTCGACGAGGGAACAGATACGCAGTATTTT; CDR3: CASVDEGTDTQYF; length: 13; D: -; V: TRBV27; size: -; J: TRBJ2-3
DNA: TGTGCCAGCAGCTTAAGTCGGGACTATCTTTACGAGCAGTACTTC; CDR3: CASSLSRDYLYEQYF; length: 15; D: TRBD2; V: TRBV7-2; size: -; J: TRBJ2-7
DNA: TGCGCCAGCAGCCAATCGTGGACTAGCGGGGTAAGCTCCTACGAGCAGTACTTC; CDR3: CASSQSWTSGVSSYEQYF; length: 18; D: TRBD2; V: TRBV4-1; size: -; J: TRBJ2-7
DNA: TGTGCCAGCAGCTTGGCCGGACTGCGAAGCGGGGTGGGATACGAGCAGTACTTC; CDR3: CASSLAGLRSGVGYEQYF; length: 18; D: TRBD2; V: TRBV5-4; size: -; J: TRBJ2-7
DNA: TGTGCCAGCAGCCGAATTCAGACAGAAGCCACAGATACGCAGTATTTT; CDR3: CASSRIQTEATDTQYF; length: 16; D: -; V: TRBV3-1/TRBV3-2; size: -; J: TRBJ2-3
DNA: TGTGCCAGCTCCCAACGGGGGACTAGCGGGGAGCAGTACTTC; CDR3: CASSQRGTSGEQYF; length: 14; D: TRBD2; V: TRBV18; size: -; J: TRBJ2-7
DNA: TGTGCCAGCAGCGGTCCCGGCAGGGCCTACGAGCAGTACTTC; CDR3: CASSGPGRAYEQYF; length: 14; D: -; V: TRBV5-4; size: -; J: TRBJ2-7
DNA: TGTGCCAGCTCACCGAGTGTGGGAACAACAGGGACTGAAGCTTTCTTT; CDR3: CASSPSVGTTGTEAFF; length: 16; D: -; V: TRBV18; size: -; J: TRBJ1-1
DNA: TGTGCCAGTCACACAGGGTGGGGATCTGCAACTAATGAAAAACTGTTTTTT; CDR3: CASHTGWGSATNEKLFF; length: 17; D: -; V: TRBV19; size: -; J: TRBJ1-4
DNA: TGTGCCAGCAGCTCATTAGCGGGAGGGCCGTACTCCTACGAGCAGTACTTC; CDR3: CASSSLAGGPYSYEQYF; length: 17; D: TRBD2; V: TRBV7-9; size: once; J: TRBJ2-7
DNA: TGTGCCAGCAGTCCGATTGGGGAGGCCCTCGGCAATGAGCAGTTCTTC; CDR3: CASSPIGEALGNEQFF; length: 16; D: -; V: TRBV27; size: -; J: TRBJ2-1